The following is a TCR beta chain sequence with its context. The sample is drawn from a study of radiotherapy plus CTLA-4 blockade in lung cancer. V was shortened by 4 bases and J by 1 base, with 19 bases between the two germline ends. The CDR3 contains 16 residues. Per the germline V gene, CDR1 is GTSNPN and CDR2 is SVGIG (reference sequence). The method was immunoSEQ multiplex PCR; TCRdb's version includes in-frame clones alone and lacks a portion of them. The table lists 85,000 to 90,000 clones, 70% to 90% of them singletons. The source is a human donor with non-small cell lung cancer that progressed on radiotherapy plus ipilimumab. Specimen: peripheral blood, collected from a patient treated with radiotherapy plus ipilimumab. The V and J genes are TRBV30 and TRBJ1-2; a weak D match, TRBD1 (6 bases). The CDR3 is CAWMGPGGGINYGYTF. In DNA form, the CDR3 reads TGTGCCTGGATGGGACCGGGGGGCGGAATTAACTATGGCTACACCTTC.